A single sample is the source of the 23 T cell receptor beta chains below, sequenced in a study of T cell responses to AZD1222 COVID-19 vaccine (TCRdb year 2021). The label giving this sample's time point can be read as: baseline before first vaccination. In the paper's terms, the treatment or condition label means: meningococcal conjugate vaccine given as trial control. Receptors were amplified or captured by the immunoSEQ multiplex PCR assay. As stored in TCRdb, this immuneACCESS dataset retains in-frame rearrangements with V and J assigned. A fraction of the clones does not appear; measured against another copy, unresolved V genes explain less than half of the discrepancy, and the remainder lacks a known reason. The sample table holds roughly 89,000 clones, of which 85% to 90% were seen once. Clones ranked in the top ten supply approximately 4.5% of the sample. The material was peripheral blood, obtained on day 0 of MenACWY control vaccination. The receptors were gathered from an adult in good health.

This rearrangement joins TRBV12-3 or TRBV12-4 to TRBJ2-5, with unresolved D. Trimming shortened V by 0 bases and J by 5 bases, and 7 bases separated the two germline ends. This CDR3 contains 13 residues. In DNA form, the CDR3 reads TGTGCCAGCAGTTTAGCGCCAAGGGAGACCCAGTACTTC. Protein sequence: CASSLAPRETQYF.

This clone turned up a few times. The rearrangement uses TRBV6-5 and TRBJ1-6; TRBD1 aligns across 8 bases. In germline, CDR1 is MNHEY, CDR2 SVGAGI. Unmatched junction bases numbered 6, after V lost 4 bases and J lost 4 bases. The length of the CDR3 is 16 residues. CDR3 DNA sequence: TGTGCCAGCAGTTGGTCGACAGGGGCTTATAATTCACCCCTCCACTTT. Translated, it gives CASSWSTGAYNSPLHF.

The J gene is TRBJ1-1, the V gene TRBV18, with D tentatively TRBD1 (6 bases). There are 16 residues in the CDR3. Trimming removed 3 bases from V and 0 bases from J, with 14 bases in between. The germline V gene encodes CDR1 KGHSH and CDR2 LQKENI. The CDR3, as DNA: TGTGCCAGCTCACCCACGACAGGCATTATGAACACTGAAGCTTTCTTT. It translates to CASSPTTGIMNTEAFF.

This clone showed up just a few times. This chain links TRBV21-1 with TRBJ2-7. TRBV21-1 is noted as a pseudogene. The CDR3 contains 17 residues. In nucleotides, the CDR3 is TGTGCCAGCAGCAAGGAAGTGGACCCTTGCGGCTCCTACGAGCAGTACTTC. Its protein is CASSKEVDPCGSYEQYF.

The chain employs TRBV18 and TRBJ2-5; D remains ambiguous. Germline assignment: CDR1 KGHSH and CDR2 LQKENI. V was trimmed by 5 bases and J by 2 bases, leaving 9 bases between them. CDR3 length: 13 residues. The CDR3: CASSVAEQETQYF. The CDR3, as DNA: TGTGCCAGCTCAGTGGCCGAACAAGAGACCCAGTACTTC.

V gene TRBV30 combines with J gene TRBJ2-1; D is ambiguous. The germline V gene encodes CDR1 GTSNPN and CDR2 SVGIG (reference sequence). CDR3 size: 11 residues. V was pared by 5 bases and J by 5 bases, with 7 bases between. The CDR3 DNA sequence: TGTGCCTGGGGTGGTAACAATGAGCAGTTCTTC. Its translation: CAWGGNNEQFF.

This chain joins TRBV19 and TRBJ1-1; TRBD1 aligns across 7 bases. This CDR3 has 12 residues. J was trimmed by 3 bases and V by 9 bases; bases with no gene match: 4. CDR1 LNHDA and CDR2 SQIVND come from the germline V gene (reference sequence). The chain's CDR3 is CASMGQYTEAFF. CDR3 bases: TGTGCCAGCATGGGACAGTACACTGAAGCTTTCTTT.

The CDR3 nucleotides are TGTGCCAGCAGTTACTCGACGTCAGGGTTCAATGAGCAGTTCTTC. The encoded protein is CASSYSTSGFNEQFF. The chain uses TRBV6-5 and TRBJ2-1; TRBD1 is a possible D gene (5 bases). CDR1 and CDR2 from the germline V gene are MNHEY and SVGAGI. V lost 0 bases and J lost 6, with 12 bases in between. The CDR3 spans 15 residues.

The chain employs TRBV18 and TRBJ1-3, with TRBD1 matching 7 bases. The CDR3 loop spans 14 amino acids. CDR1 and CDR2 (germline): KGHSH, LQKENI. The V and J ends lost 6 bases and 2 bases, in that order; junction bases with no gene match: 4. The CDR3 here is CASSETGTGNTIYF. In nucleotides, the CDR3 is TGTGCCAGCTCCGAGACAGGGACTGGAAACACCATATATTTT. The full variable domain, completed using reference TRBV18 and TRBJ1-3, is NAGVMQNPRHLVRRRGQEARLRCSPMKGHSHVYWYRQLPEEGLKFMVYLQKENIIDESGMPKERFSAEFPKEGPSILRIQQVVRGDSAAYFCASSETGTGNTIYFGEGSWLTVV.

The chain carries TRBV30 and TRBJ2-6; D call uncertain. V was trimmed by 0 bases and J by 0 bases, leaving 9 bases between them. This CDR3 is built from 16 residues. Germline CDR1 GTSNPN, CDR2 SVGIG (reference sequence). Here the CDR3 DNA reads TGTGCCTGGAGTGTACCGGGTGACTCTGGGGCCAACGTCCTGACTTTC. Translated, it gives CAWSVPGDSGANVLTF.

This rearrangement joins TRBV29-1 to TRBJ1-1; the D gene is possibly TRBD1 (6 bases). CDR1 is SQVTM and CDR2 is ANQGSEA in the germline V gene. The CDR3 loop spans 11 amino acids. Trimming took 6 bases from V and 1 from J, leaving 6 bases between them. The CDR3 loop reads CSVTGNTEAFF. The CDR3 DNA reads TGCAGCGTGACAGGGAACACTGAAGCTTTCTTT.

The rearrangement joins TRBV27 to TRBJ1-2, with D possibly matching TRBD1 (5 bases). CDR1 and CDR2 from the germline V gene are MNHEY and SMNVEV (reference sequence). This CDR3 is built from 14 residues. V was shortened by 8 bases and J by 0 bases, with 13 bases between the two germline ends. The DNA for the CDR3 is TGTGCCAGCTCCCCTGGGGGAACTAACTATGGCTACACCTTC. It translates to CASSPGGTNYGYTF.

V usage is TRBV30 and J usage is TRBJ1-2, with D tentatively TRBD1 (5 bases). Germline V gene data show CDR1 as GTSNPN and CDR2 as SVGIG (reference sequence). Trimming removed 4 bases at V and 5 bases at J, with 14 bases between. The CDR3 has 13 amino acids. The CDR3 spells CAWNKGLRYGYTF. Here the CDR3 DNA reads TGTGCCTGGAATAAGGGGCTTCGGTATGGCTACACCTTC.

V and J are TRBV4-3 and TRBJ2-1; D is unclear. The V and J ends lost 0 bases and 10 bases respectively, with 7 bases between them. The CDR3 consists of 12 residues. Germline CDR1 and CDR2: LGHNA and YSLEER. The CDR3 sequence is CASSQDSTEQFF. The CDR3 nucleotides are TGCGCCAGCAGCCAAGATTCAACCGAGCAGTTCTTC.

The chain recombines TRBV11-2 with TRBJ2-3; no clear D. The germline V and J ends were trimmed by 1 base and 4 bases, with 3 bases remaining between them. The germline gives CDR1 SGHAT, CDR2 FQNNGV. The CDR3 extends over 12 amino acids. This CDR3 reads CASSLVPDTQYF. CDR3 coding DNA: TGTGCCAGCAGCTTAGTTCCAGATACGCAGTATTTT.

This chain connects TRBV11-2 to TRBJ1-2, with D hard to call. From germline, CDR1 is SGHAT and CDR2 FQNNGV. CDR3 length equals 11 residues. The V end lost 5 bases, the J end lost 5 bases, and 6 bases lay between the germline ends. The CDR3: CASSRDYGYTF. The CDR3 bases are TGTGCCAGCAGCCGGGATTATGGCTACACCTTC.

This clone was seen a single time. The chain carries TRBV6-5 and TRBJ1-5, with no clear D. CDR3 length: 16 residues. Germline V gene lookup returns CDR1 MNHEY and CDR2 SVGAGI. The V gene lost 0 bases and the J gene lost 0 bases, with 9 bases spanning the gap. CDR3 bases: TGTGCCAGCAGTTACTCGAGACAAAATAGCAATCAGCCCCAGCATTTT. Its translation: CASSYSRQNSNQPQHF.

The chain combines TRBV24-1 with TRBJ1-2, with a tentative D call TRBD1 (6 bases). V was clipped by 4 bases and J by 2 bases, with 19 bases between them. Germline CDR1 and CDR2: KGHDR and SFDVKD. The CDR3 extends over 17 amino acids. The CDR3 DNA sequence: TGTGCCACCAGTGACCCCCTTGATCCGACAGGAAACTATGGCTACACCTTC. Protein product: CATSDPLDPTGNYGYTF.

This rearrangement joins TRBV27 to TRBJ1-5; D is uncertain. CDR1 MNHEY and CDR2 SMNVEV come from the germline V gene (reference sequence). The CDR3 contains 13 residues. Between the trimmed V and J ends, which lost 2 bases and 4 bases, there was a span of 6 bases. This CDR3 reads CASSLGLNQPQHF. Here the CDR3 DNA reads TGTGCCAGCAGTTTAGGACTTAATCAGCCCCAGCATTTT.

This clone occurred a few times. This chain uses TRBV11-3 with TRBJ1-6; D is unresolved. The CDR3 is 14 residues long. Germline assignment: CDR1 SGHNT and CDR2 YENEEA. Trimming took off 6 bases at V and 7 bases at J, with 13 bases between the two ends. The CDR3 sequence: CASSRGPTNSPLHF. The CDR3, as DNA: TGTGCCAGCAGTCGCGGACCGACGAATTCACCCCTCCACTTT.

V usage is TRBV9 and J usage is TRBJ2-3; D is possibly TRBD2 (5 bases). The ends were cut back, 6 bases at V and 1 base at J, with 21 bases in the middle. Germline V gene lookup returns CDR1 SGDLS and CDR2 YYNGEE. The CDR3 is 17 residues long. The CDR3 here is CASTDPGGARGTDTQYF. As DNA, the CDR3 is TGTGCCAGCACCGACCCTGGCGGCGCGAGGGGCACAGATACGCAGTATTTT.

This sequence joins TRBV10-3 and TRBJ2-2; 11 nucleotides agree with TRBD2. Trimming removed 3 bases from V and 4 bases from J; junction bases left unmatched: 7. The germline V gene has CDR1 ENHRY and CDR2 SYGVKD. There are 17 residues in the CDR3. The CDR3 DNA reads as TGTGCCATCAGTGACTCGACTAGCGGGGCTCTCACCGGGGAGCTGTTTTTT. The encoded protein is CAISDSTSGALTGELFF.

The chain is built from TRBV19 and TRBJ2-3; D gene unclear. The CDR3 is 15 amino acids. V lost 7 bases, J lost 4 bases, and 18 bases lay in between. Germline CDR1 and CDR2: LNHDA and SQIVND (reference sequence). The CDR3: CASNPSTGYADTQYF. DNA for the CDR3: TGTGCCAGTAACCCATCAACTGGGTACGCAGATACGCAGTATTTT.